This T cell receptor beta chain was identified in a study of blood T cell repertoires in COVID-19. Study at large: COVID-19 samples from acute and convalescent phases originated in the United States, Italy and Spain. The analysed material was cDNA or gDNA that came from T cells, B-cell-depleted T cells, or PBMCs.

Original processing notes: By means of reference gene primer amplification, nucleated cell counts were estimated. Repertoires were generated with immunoSEQ multiplex PCR, while TCRdb's copy carries only in-frame clones and drops some. From that table come the V and J calls and clone size; the DNA was used to work out D and trimming. The sample includes some 90,000 clones, approximately 87% of them seen just once. V gave up 9 bases and J gave up 1 base, with 16 bases separating them. This CDR3 comprises 15 residues. CDR1 LNHDA and CDR2 SQIVND come from the germline V gene (reference sequence). Sequenced sample: peripheral blood. The clonotype originates from a human donor in a cohort sampled during active COVID-19. The chain combines TRBV19 with TRBJ1-5; D might be TRBD1 (5 bases). CDR3 region: CASTLGGGSNQPQHF. The CDR3 nucleotides are TGTGCCAGCACACTAGGCGGGGGGAGCAATCAGCCCCAGCATTTT.